One T cell receptor beta chain is described in this entry. Its target is unknown. The data are from a study of CD8+ T cells in alopecia areata. The CDR3 runs 10 residues. V dropped 4 bases and J dropped 8 bases, with 3 bases sitting between them. Germline CDR1 and CDR2: SNHLY and FYNNEI. Sequencing relied on a cDNA template that was reverse transcribed from extracted RNA. Assay used: immunoSEQ multiplex PCR; TCRdb lists only in-frame clones, some missing. The profile shows about 150,000 clones, 75% to 90% of them singletons. General observations from the study: The study found higher clonality in lesional than normal scalp, especially in alopecia totalis/universalis.

This receptor was taken from a human donor with alopecia areata. The chain recombines TRBV2 with TRBJ2-4; D uncertain. The starting material was CD8+ T cells sorted from blood, obtained at week 0. The CDR3 is CASSGYIQYF. CDR3 in DNA: TGTGCCAGCAGTGGGTACATTCAGTACTTC.